Reported below is one T cell receptor (beta chain). The target antigen is unknown. Other nucleotide sequences in the sample specify the same CDR3. The data originate from a study of CD8+ T cells in alopecia areata. Broader study findings: Scalp specimens additionally yield sequences from normal skin's resident alphabeta T cells.

Trimming stripped 3 bases from V and 1 base from J, with 8 bases between. There are 14 residues in the CDR3. The germline V gene has CDR1 MDHEN and CDR2 SYDVKM. RNA was extracted and reverse transcribed into cDNA as the sequencing template. The table came from immunoSEQ multiplex PCR; TCRdb's copy has only in-frame clones and leaves some out. The sample holds approximately 89,000 clones, about 53% seen once. Samples from alopecia areata patients were lesional scalp punch biopsies and peripheral blood. The chain recombines TRBV28 with TRBJ2-3; tentatively, D is TRBD2 (6 bases). The sequencing sample was made of NKG2D-high CD8+ T cells sorted from blood. This clonotype was sampled from a human donor with alopecia areata. The CDR3 here is CASSLSSGTDTQYF. CDR3 coding DNA: TGTGCCAGCAGTTTGTCTAGCGGCACAGATACGCAGTATTTT. Full variable domain (outside the CDR3, taken from reference TRBV28 and TRBJ2-3): DVKVTQSSRYLVKRTGEKVFLECVQDMDHENMFWYRQDPGLGLRLIYFSYDVKMKEKGDIPEGYSVSREKKERFSLILESASTNQTSMYLCASSLSSGTDTQYFGPGTRLTVL.